These T cell receptor beta chains were read from a single sample in a study of blood T cell repertoires in COVID-19. Clones were read by immunoSEQ multiplex PCR, and TCRdb kept only the in-frame ones, dropping some. Among about 430,000 clones, about 88% were seen once, and the ten largest hold about 1.5%. The sequenced material came from PBMCs or T cells enriched from blood (not recorded which). The receptors shown here come from a woman aged 18-29 years who had been exposed to COVID-19. Each CDR3 is given with its conserved first and last residue. Each record gives: V gene, D gene, clone size, J gene, CDR3 DNA, CDR3 protein. A D gene is named only where the DNA matches it firmly. The size of a clone is reported for some rows only, either as once, few or many, or as a class for expanded clones.

V gene: TRBV5-6; D gene: TRBD2; clone size: .; J gene: TRBJ2-1; CDR3 DNA: TGTGCCAGCAGCTTGGTGACTAGCGGATTGGGACCAAAGTTCTTC; CDR3 protein: CASSLVTSGLGPKFF
V gene: TRBV28; D gene: TRBD1; clone size: few; J gene: TRBJ1-3; CDR3 DNA: TGTGCCAGCAGTTCGGGACAGAGCTCTGGAAACACCATATATTTT; CDR3 protein: CASSSGQSSGNTIYF
V gene: TRBV7-9; D gene: TRBD1; clone size: few; J gene: TRBJ2-7; CDR3 DNA: TGTGCCAGCAGCGCATGGGACAGGCAAACCTACGAGCAGTACTTC; CDR3 protein: CASSAWDRQTYEQYF
V gene: TRBV27; D gene: TRBD1; clone size: .; J gene: TRBJ2-3; CDR3 DNA: TGTGCCAGCAGTTTGCTCAGGGGGCGCACAGATACGCAGTATTTT; CDR3 protein: CASSLLRGRTDTQYF
V gene: TRBV13; D gene: .; clone size: .; J gene: TRBJ2-3; CDR3 DNA: TGTGCCAGCAGCTTAGAGGGCGGGGATACGCAGTATTTT; CDR3 protein: CASSLEGGDTQYF
V gene: TRBV27; D gene: TRBD1; clone size: .; J gene: TRBJ1-1; CDR3 DNA: TGTGCCAGCAGTTTACGGGCAGGGGGCGGCCTCACTGAAGCTTTCTTT; CDR3 protein: CASSLRAGGGLTEAFF
V gene: TRBV5-6; D gene: TRBD2; clone size: .; J gene: TRBJ2-2; CDR3 DNA: TGTGCCAGCAGGGGACTAGTCGACACCGGGGAGCTGTTTTTT; CDR3 protein: CASRGLVDTGELFF
V gene: TRBV18; D gene: .; clone size: .; J gene: TRBJ2-2; CDR3 DNA: TGTGCCAGCTCACCACCGAACAGGGACGCCGGGGAGCTGTTTTTT; CDR3 protein: CASSPPNRDAGELFF
V gene: TRBV29-1; D gene: .; clone size: .; J gene: TRBJ1-1; CDR3 DNA: TGCAGCGCATGTATATCCCTGTTGAACACTGAAGCTTTCTTT; CDR3 protein: CSACISLLNTEAFF
V gene: TRBV7-2; D gene: .; clone size: .; J gene: TRBJ2-1; CDR3 DNA: TGTGCCAGCAGCGCGGACAAGTCTTCCTACAATGAGCAGTTCTTC; CDR3 protein: CASSADKSSYNEQFF
V gene: TRBV5-5; D gene: TRBD2; clone size: .; J gene: TRBJ2-1; CDR3 DNA: TGTGCCAGCAGCCCTTCTAGCGGGAGGGGGAATGAGCAGTTCTTC; CDR3 protein: CASSPSSGRGNEQFF
V gene: TRBV7-2; D gene: .; clone size: .; J gene: TRBJ1-6; CDR3 DNA: TGTGCCAGCAGCTTTTCGAGAGCAAATTCACCCCTCCACTTT; CDR3 protein: CASSFSRANSPLHF
V gene: TRBV12-3/TRBV12-4; D gene: .; clone size: .; J gene: TRBJ1-1; CDR3 DNA: TGTGCCACCCGACAGCGCGCGAACACTGAAGCTTTCTTT; CDR3 protein: CATRQRANTEAFF
V gene: TRBV9; D gene: .; clone size: .; J gene: TRBJ2-7; CDR3 DNA: TGTGCCAGCAACCGGAGCTCCTACGAGCAGTACTTC; CDR3 protein: CASNRSSYEQYF
V gene: TRBV29-1; D gene: TRBD2; clone size: .; J gene: TRBJ2-2; CDR3 DNA: TGCAGCGTTGAAGTTTTTTCCCAGGGGAATAGCGGGGCCGGGGAGCTGTTTTTT; CDR3 protein: CSVEVFSQGNSGAGELFF
V gene: TRBV7-2; D gene: TRBD1; clone size: once; J gene: TRBJ2-1; CDR3 DNA: TGTGCCAGCAGCTTAGAAGGGGGCGTCTCCTACAATGAGCAGTTCTTC; CDR3 protein: CASSLEGGVSYNEQFF
V gene: TRBV2; D gene: TRBD1; clone size: .; J gene: TRBJ1-3; CDR3 DNA: TGTGCCAGCTGCGGACAGGGGGTTGGAAACACCATATATTTT; CDR3 protein: CASCGQGVGNTIYF
V gene: TRBV28; D gene: TRBD1; clone size: .; J gene: TRBJ2-2; CDR3 DNA: TGTGCCAGCAGGGGAACCCTTGGGACAGGGGGGACCGGGGAGCTGTTTTTT; CDR3 protein: CASRGTLGTGGTGELFF
V gene: TRBV7-9; D gene: TRBD2; clone size: .; J gene: TRBJ2-2; CDR3 DNA: TGTGCCAGCGGTGGTCTAGCGGGAGGTGGCGGGGAGCTGTTTTTT; CDR3 protein: CASGGLAGGGGELFF
V gene: TRBV6-5; D gene: TRBD2; clone size: .; J gene: TRBJ2-2; CDR3 DNA: TGTGCCAGCAGTCCACAGGTAGCGGGAGCCGGGGAGCTGTTTTTT; CDR3 protein: CASSPQVAGAGELFF
V gene: TRBV5-6; D gene: TRBD1; clone size: .; J gene: TRBJ1-3; CDR3 DNA: TGTGCCAGCAGCTTGGCTAGACAGGGTTCTGGAAACACCATATATTTT; CDR3 protein: CASSLARQGSGNTIYF
V gene: TRBV15; D gene: .; clone size: .; J gene: TRBJ2-1; CDR3 DNA: TGTGCCACCAGCAGAGAGGCGGGTTCCTACAATGAGCAGTTCTTC; CDR3 protein: CATSREAGSYNEQFF
V gene: TRBV11-2; D gene: TRBD2; clone size: .; J gene: TRBJ2-1; CDR3 DNA: TGTGCCAGCAGCAGGACTAGCGGGAGGGCCTATGAGCAGTTCTTC; CDR3 protein: CASSRTSGRAYEQFF
V gene: TRBV10-3; D gene: .; clone size: .; J gene: TRBJ1-3; CDR3 DNA: TGTGCCATCAGTGAGGGGCTGCCAAACACCATATATTTT; CDR3 protein: CAISEGLPNTIYF
V gene: TRBV5-1; D gene: .; clone size: .; J gene: TRBJ2-1; CDR3 DNA: TGCGCCAGCAGCTTGTCCGGGACTGACTACAATGAGCAGTTCTTC; CDR3 protein: CASSLSGTDYNEQFF
V gene: TRBV28; D gene: .; clone size: .; J gene: TRBJ2-1; CDR3 DNA: TGTGCCAGCAGTTCAGCCTTGGGAGGCCCCTACAATGAGCAGTTCTTC; CDR3 protein: CASSSALGGPYNEQFF
V gene: TRBV6-4; D gene: .; clone size: .; J gene: TRBJ1-5; CDR3 DNA: TGTGCCAGCAGTGAACAGGGATATCAGCCCCAGCATTTT; CDR3 protein: CASSEQGYQPQHF
V gene: TRBV6-5; D gene: TRBD1; clone size: .; J gene: TRBJ2-7; CDR3 DNA: TGTGCCAGCACCGAAGGGGGACAGGGGTACGAGCAGTACTTC; CDR3 protein: CASTEGGQGYEQYF
V gene: TRBV27; D gene: .; clone size: .; J gene: TRBJ2-7; CDR3 DNA: TGTGCCAGCAGTGGGGGACTCCGGGACGAGCAGTACTTC; CDR3 protein: CASSGGLRDEQYF
V gene: TRBV6-5; D gene: TRBD1; clone size: .; J gene: TRBJ2-2; CDR3 DNA: TGTGCCAGCAGTTACTGGGGACAGGTGAACACCGGGGAGCTGTTTTTT; CDR3 protein: CASSYWGQVNTGELFF
V gene: TRBV2; D gene: TRBD1; clone size: .; J gene: TRBJ1-5; CDR3 DNA: TGTGCCAGTGACAGGGACGGTCAGCCCCAGCATTTT; CDR3 protein: CASDRDGQPQHF
V gene: TRBV5-4; D gene: .; clone size: .; J gene: TRBJ2-7; CDR3 DNA: TGTGCCAGCAGCGCCACTCCGGAGGGGTCCGAGCAGTACTTC; CDR3 protein: CASSATPEGSEQYF
V gene: TRBV5-1; D gene: TRBD2; clone size: .; J gene: TRBJ2-4; CDR3 DNA: TGCGCCAGCACCCCTTATGCGGGAGTGCGAAACATTCAGTACTTC; CDR3 protein: CASTPYAGVRNIQYF
V gene: TRBV11-2; D gene: .; clone size: many; J gene: TRBJ1-2; CDR3 DNA: TGTGCCAGCAGCCCAGGGGTCACCACCTATGGCTACACCTTC; CDR3 protein: CASSPGVTTYGYTF
V gene: TRBV28; D gene: TRBD1; clone size: .; J gene: TRBJ1-3; CDR3 DNA: TGTGCCACCGTGGACAGGGGGTTTGGAAACACCATATATTTT; CDR3 protein: CATVDRGFGNTIYF
V gene: TRBV28; D gene: .; clone size: .; J gene: TRBJ2-7; CDR3 DNA: TGTGCCAGCAGCGGGGGGCCGATCGGTGAGCAGTACTTC; CDR3 protein: CASSGGPIGEQYF
V gene: TRBV9; D gene: .; clone size: .; J gene: TRBJ1-1; CDR3 DNA: TGTGCCAGCAGCGTAGACAGGACGAACACTGAAGCTTTCTTT; CDR3 protein: CASSVDRTNTEAFF
V gene: TRBV7-9; D gene: .; clone size: once; J gene: TRBJ2-2; CDR3 DNA: TGTGCCAGCAGCTTAGCTGAGGCAGAAACCGGGGAGCTGTTTTTT; CDR3 protein: CASSLAEAETGELFF
V gene: TRBV5-4; D gene: .; clone size: .; J gene: TRBJ1-1; CDR3 DNA: TGTGCCAGCAGCCAAACCCACAGGGACACTGAAGCTTTCTTT; CDR3 protein: CASSQTHRDTEAFF